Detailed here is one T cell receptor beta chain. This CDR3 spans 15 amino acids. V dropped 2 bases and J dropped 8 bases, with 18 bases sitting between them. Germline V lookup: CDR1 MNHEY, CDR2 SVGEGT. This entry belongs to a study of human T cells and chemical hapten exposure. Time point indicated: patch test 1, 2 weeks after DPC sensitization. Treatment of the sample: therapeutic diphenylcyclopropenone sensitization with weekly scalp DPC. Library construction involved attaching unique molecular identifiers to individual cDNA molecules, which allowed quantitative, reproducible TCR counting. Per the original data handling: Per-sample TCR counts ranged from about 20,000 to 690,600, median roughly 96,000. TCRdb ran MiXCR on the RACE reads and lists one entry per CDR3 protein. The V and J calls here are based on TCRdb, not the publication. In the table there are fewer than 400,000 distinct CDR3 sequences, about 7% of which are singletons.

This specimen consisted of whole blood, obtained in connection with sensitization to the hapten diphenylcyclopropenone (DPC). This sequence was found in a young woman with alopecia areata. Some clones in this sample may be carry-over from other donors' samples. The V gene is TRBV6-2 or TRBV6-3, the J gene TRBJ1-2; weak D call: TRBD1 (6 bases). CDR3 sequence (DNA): TGTGCCAGCAGTTACGGAGCCGGGGGGCGCGGAGGCTACACCTTC. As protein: CASSYGAGGRGGYTF.